The sequence of this T cell receptor (beta chain) was determined in a study of patients and donors after allogeneic stem cell transplantation. MiXCR was run by TCRdb on the RT-PCR reads, yielding one entry per CDR3 protein. The sample lists some 960,000 distinct CDR3 sequences; more than 15% were seen once. The sequenced material came from blood, either unsorted or a sorted T cell fraction (not recorded which). The receptor's source is a human donor who was either an allogeneic HSCT recipient or a stem cell or donor lymphocyte infusion donor (not recorded which). It is not recorded whose cells these are; they may come from a transplant donor.

CDR3 coding DNA: TGCGCCAGCAGCCAAGTGGGACAGAGAGTCTACGAGCAGTACTTC. This encodes CASSQVGQRVYEQYF. The chain links TRBV4-1 to TRBJ2-7, with 7 bases lining up with TRBD1. CDR1 is MGHRA and CDR2 is YSYEKL in the germline V gene. Unmatched junction bases numbered 6, after V lost 1 base and J lost 3 bases. This CDR3 spans 15 amino acids.